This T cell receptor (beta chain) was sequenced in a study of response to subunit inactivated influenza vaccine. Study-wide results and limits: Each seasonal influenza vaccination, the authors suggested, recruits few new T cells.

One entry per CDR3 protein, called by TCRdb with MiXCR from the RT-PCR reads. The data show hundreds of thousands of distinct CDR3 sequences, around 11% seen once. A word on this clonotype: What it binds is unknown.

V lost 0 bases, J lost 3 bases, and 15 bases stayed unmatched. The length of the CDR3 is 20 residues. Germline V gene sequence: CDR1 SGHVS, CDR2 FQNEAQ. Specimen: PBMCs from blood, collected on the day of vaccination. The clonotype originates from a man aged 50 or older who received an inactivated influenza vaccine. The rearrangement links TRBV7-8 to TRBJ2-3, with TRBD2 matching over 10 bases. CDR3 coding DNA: TGTGCCAGCAGCTTAGCGCGTGGAGCTAGCGGGAGAAGGGGGACAGATACGCAGTATTTT. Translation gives CASSLARGASGRRGTDTQYF.